This TCR beta chain was sequenced for a study of OX40 agonist ivuxolimab in advanced cancers. Measured with immunoSEQ multiplex PCR; TCRdb has only the in-frame clones, and not every one. The sample lists about 100,000 clones, 90% occurring once. Germline-derived CDR1 and CDR2 are LNHDA and SQIVND (reference sequence). CDR3 size: 17 residues. The V segment lost 8 bases and the J segment 4 bases; nucleotides outside the gene matches: 14. The chain is built from TRBV19 and TRBJ1-1; 12 bases fit TRBD1. This specimen was CD4+ or CD8+ T cells sorted from blood, taken in a trial of the OX40 agonist ivuxolimab. This sequence originates from an adult with an advanced solid tumor such as melanoma, head and neck, liver or kidney cancer. The CDR3 DNA reads TGTGCCAGTTCCTCTATGGGGACAGGGGGCCGTGGCACTGAAGCTTTCTTT. It codes for CASSSMGTGGRGTEAFF.